Listed below are T cell receptor beta chains from one sample, sequenced in a study of T cell repertoires in cytomegalovirus infection. For these TCRs, the target antigens are not known. TCRdb reprocessed the reads with MiXCR, giving one entry per CDR3 protein. Counted here are 400,000 to 600,000 distinct CDR3 sequences, approximately 40% occurring once; the ten biggest clones make up roughly two fifths. This specimen consisted of cultured PBMCs, obtained from culture after CMV antigen stimulation. These receptors were collected from a human donor in good health (CMV status not recorded). Some clones in this sample may be carry-over from other donors' samples. CDR3s include the opening cysteine and the closing phenylalanine or tryptophan. D genes are given only for firm matches. The size field is filled for only some rows; it gives once, few, many or a size class.

>TRBD2|TRBV20-1|11|TRBJ2-1|once
CSAVKREGHFF
TGCAGTGCCGTAAAGCGGGAGGGTCACTTCTTC
>-|TRBV4-3|8|TRBJ1-5|-
CANPSQHF
TGCGCCAACCCAAGCCAGCATTTT
>-|TRBV20-1|18|TRBJ1-6|-
CSALESPGSQISNSPLHF
TGCAGTGCCCTAGAGTCCCCGGGAAGCCAAATAAGTAATTCACCCCTCCACTTT
>TRBD1|TRBV7-6|14|TRBJ2-7|-
CASSLGRGSGEQYF
TGTGCCAGCAGCTTAGGCAGGGGGTCTGGCGAGCAGTACTTC
>TRBD2|TRBV7-6|18|TRBJ2-1|few
CASSFLKPGLAGINEQFF
TGTGCCAGCAGCTTCCTGAAACCGGGACTAGCGGGGATCAATGAGCAGTTCTTC
>-|TRBV12-3/TRBV12-4|12|TRBJ1-6|few
CASGSYNSPLHF
TGTGCCAGCGGGTCCTATAATTCACCCCTCCACTTT
>TRBD1|TRBV6-6|15|TRBJ1-2|-
CASSYSRQGGYGYTF
TGTGCCAGCAGTTACTCGAGACAGGGTGGCTATGGCTACACCTTC
>-|TRBV11-2|14|TRBJ1-2|-
CASSLTGGTNGYTF
TGTGCCAGCAGCTTAACGGGCGGGACAAACGGCTACACCTTC
>-|TRBV11-3|16|TRBJ2-2|-
CASSGGAGSVTGELFF
TGTGCCAGCAGCGGGGGGGCCGGATCGGTCACCGGGGAGCTGTTTTTT
>TRBD1|TRBV7-2|14|TRBJ1-1|-
CASSLTGTLESAFF
TGTGCCAGCAGCCTGACAGGGACACTGGAGTCAGCTTTCTTT
>-|TRBV6-2/TRBV6-3|12|TRBJ1-2|few
CASSSGRHGYTF
TGTGCCAGCAGTTCTGGACGTCACGGCTACACCTTC
>-|TRBV7-6|12|TRBJ1-1|-
CASSLSAGKAFF
TGTGCCAGCAGCTTATCAGCAGGGAAAGCTTTCTTT
>-|TRBV19|16|TRBJ1-5|-
CASSNRRQGLGQPQHF
TGTGCCAGTAGTAACCGTCGGCAGGGGTTGGGTCAGCCCCAGCATTTT
>TRBD1|TRBV24-1|16|TRBJ2-2|-
CATSGQTGENTGELFF
TGTGCCACCAGTGGTCAGACAGGGGAGAACACCGGGGAGCTGTTTTTT
>TRBD2|TRBV20-1|13|TRBJ2-1|-
CSARTGGPGEQFF
TGCAGTGCTAGGACGGGAGGGCCTGGTGAGCAGTTCTTC
>-|TRBV7-2|14|TRBJ2-1|few
CASSSRRSYNEQFF
TGTGCCAGCAGCTCTAGGAGGTCCTACAATGAGCAGTTCTTC
>TRBD2|TRBV7-2|16|TRBJ2-3|many
CASSSTLAGGTDTQYF
TGTGCCAGCAGCTCCACGCTAGCGGGAGGAACAGATACGCAGTATTTT
>-|TRBV7-2|14|TRBJ2-3|many
CASSLEWGTDTQYF
TGTGCCAGCAGCTTAGAGTGGGGCACAGATACGCAGTATTTT
>-|TRBV7-2|14|TRBJ1-4|few
CASSSGQFGEKLFF
TGTGCCAGCAGCTCCGGGCAATTCGGAGAAAAACTGTTTTTT
>-|TRBV12-3/TRBV12-4|16|TRBJ1-6|-
CASSALPPTVGGPLHF
TGTGCCAGCAGCGCTCTTCCCCCGACCGTTGGGGGACCCCTCCACTTT
>-|TRBV11-2|14|TRBJ2-2|-
CASRWTLSPGELFF
TGTGCCAGCAGATGGACCCTTAGCCCCGGGGAGCTGTTTTTT
>-|TRBV6-6|13|TRBJ2-7|-
CAIGPPGGYEQYF
TGTGCCATTGGGCCCCCCGGGGGCTACGAGCAGTACTTC
>-|TRBV7-9|14|TRBJ2-3|-
CASSPRSRGGTQYF
TGTGCCAGCAGCCCCCGGTCTAGAGGAGGGACGCAGTATTTT
>-|TRBV6-6|15|TRBJ1-6|-
CASSYFPDNNSPLHF
TGTGCCAGCAGTTACTTCCCGGACAATAATTCACCCCTCCACTTT
>TRBD1|TRBV24-1|13|TRBJ2-1|few
CATRSTGDNEQFF
TGTGCCACCCGTTCCACAGGGGACAATGAGCAGTTCTTC
>-|TRBV7-9|11|TRBJ2-5|-
CASKVEETQYF
TGTGCCAGCAAGGTAGAAGAGACCCAGTACTTC
>TRBD2|TRBV7-2|12|TRBJ2-7|few
CASRDYHYEQYF
TGTGCCAGCCGGGACTACCACTACGAGCAGTACTTC
>-|TRBV28|13|TRBJ1-2|few
CASSAGRPYGYTF
TGTGCCAGCAGTGCGGGACGTCCCTATGGCTACACCTTC